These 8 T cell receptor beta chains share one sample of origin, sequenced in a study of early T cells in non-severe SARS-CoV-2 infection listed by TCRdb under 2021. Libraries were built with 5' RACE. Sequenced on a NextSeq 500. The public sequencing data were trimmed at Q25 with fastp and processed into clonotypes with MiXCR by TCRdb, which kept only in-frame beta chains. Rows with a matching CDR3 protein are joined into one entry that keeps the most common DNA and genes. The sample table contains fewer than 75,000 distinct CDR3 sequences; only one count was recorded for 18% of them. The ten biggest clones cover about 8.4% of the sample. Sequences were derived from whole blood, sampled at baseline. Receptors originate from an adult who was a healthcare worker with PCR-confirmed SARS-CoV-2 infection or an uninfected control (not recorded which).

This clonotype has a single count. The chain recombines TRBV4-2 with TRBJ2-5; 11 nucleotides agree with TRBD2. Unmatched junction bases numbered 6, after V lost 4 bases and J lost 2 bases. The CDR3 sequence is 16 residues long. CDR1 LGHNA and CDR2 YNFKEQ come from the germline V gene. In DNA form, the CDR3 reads TGTGCCAGCAGCCGAGGGACTAGCGGTTTTCAAGAGACCCAGTACTTC. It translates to CASSRGTSGFQETQYF.

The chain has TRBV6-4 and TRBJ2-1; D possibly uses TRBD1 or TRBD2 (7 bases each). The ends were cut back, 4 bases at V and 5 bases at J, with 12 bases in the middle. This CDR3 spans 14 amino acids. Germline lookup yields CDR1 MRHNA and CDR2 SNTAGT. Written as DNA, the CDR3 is TGTGCCAGCAGTGGACAGGGAGGGAACAATGAGCAGTTCTTC. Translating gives CASSGQGGNNEQFF.

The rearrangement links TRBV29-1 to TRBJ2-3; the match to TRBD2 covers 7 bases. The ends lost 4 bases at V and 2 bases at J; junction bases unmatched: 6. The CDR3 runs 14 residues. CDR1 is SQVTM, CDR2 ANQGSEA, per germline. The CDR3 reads CSVAAGDLTDTQYF. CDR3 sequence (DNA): TGCAGCGTTGCGGCGGGGGACCTCACAGATACGCAGTATTTT.

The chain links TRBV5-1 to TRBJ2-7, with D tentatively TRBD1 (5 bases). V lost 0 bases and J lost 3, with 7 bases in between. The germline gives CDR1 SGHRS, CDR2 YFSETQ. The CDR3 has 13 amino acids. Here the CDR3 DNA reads TGCGCCAGCAGCTTGGCAGGGAACTACGAGCAGTACTTC. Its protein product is CASSLAGNYEQYF.

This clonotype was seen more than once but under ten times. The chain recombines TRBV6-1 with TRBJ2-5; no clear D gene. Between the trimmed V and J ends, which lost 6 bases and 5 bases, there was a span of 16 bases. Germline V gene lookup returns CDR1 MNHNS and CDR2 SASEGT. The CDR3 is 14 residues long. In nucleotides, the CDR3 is TGTGCCAGCAGCCCGCTCGTGGCTCACGAGACCCAGTACTTC. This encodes CASSPLVAHETQYF.

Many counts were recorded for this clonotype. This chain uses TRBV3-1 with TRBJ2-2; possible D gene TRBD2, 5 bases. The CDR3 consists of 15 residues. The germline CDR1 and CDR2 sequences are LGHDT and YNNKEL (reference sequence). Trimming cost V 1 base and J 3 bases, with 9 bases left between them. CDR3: CASSQGTSHTGELFF. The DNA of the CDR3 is TGTGCCAGCAGCCAAGGAACTAGTCACACCGGGGAGCTGTTTTTT.

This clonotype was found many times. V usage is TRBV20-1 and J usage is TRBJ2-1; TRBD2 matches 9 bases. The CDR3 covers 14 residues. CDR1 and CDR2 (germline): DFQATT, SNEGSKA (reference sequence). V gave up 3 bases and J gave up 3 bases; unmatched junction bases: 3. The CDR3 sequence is CSASLAGDYNEQFF. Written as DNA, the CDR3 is TGCAGTGCTAGCTTAGCGGGAGACTACAATGAGCAGTTCTTC.

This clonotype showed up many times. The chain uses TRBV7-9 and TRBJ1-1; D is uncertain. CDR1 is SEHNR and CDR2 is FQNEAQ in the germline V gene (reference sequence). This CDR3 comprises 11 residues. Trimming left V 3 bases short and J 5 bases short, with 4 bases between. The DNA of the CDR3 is TGTGCCAGCAGCTTGGGAACTGAAGCTTTCTTT. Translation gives CASSLGTEAFF.